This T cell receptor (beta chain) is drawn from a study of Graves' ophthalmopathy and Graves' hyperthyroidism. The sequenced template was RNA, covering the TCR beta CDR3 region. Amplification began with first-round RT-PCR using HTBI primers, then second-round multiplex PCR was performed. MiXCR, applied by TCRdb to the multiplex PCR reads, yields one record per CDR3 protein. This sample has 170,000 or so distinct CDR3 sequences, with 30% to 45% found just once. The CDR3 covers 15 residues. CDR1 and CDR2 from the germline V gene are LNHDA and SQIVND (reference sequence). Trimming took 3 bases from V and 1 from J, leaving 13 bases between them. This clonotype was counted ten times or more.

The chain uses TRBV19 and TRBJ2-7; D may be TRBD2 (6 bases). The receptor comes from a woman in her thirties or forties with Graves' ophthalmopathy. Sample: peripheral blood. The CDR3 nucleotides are TGTGCCAGTAGTATCGCGGGGATTCAGTCCTACGAGCAGTACTTC. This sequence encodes CASSIAGIQSYEQYF.